Listed here are 16 T cell receptor beta chains from one sample, sequenced in a study of T cells in Graves' hyperthyroidism and ophthalmopathy. Regions amplified from RNA transcripts were the TCR beta CDR3 regions. HTBI primers were the set used in a first-round RT-PCR of the TCR CDR3. TCRdb passed the multiplex PCR reads through MiXCR, listing each CDR3 protein once. The table records fewer than 750,000 distinct CDR3 sequences, roughly 14% of them present only once. The source material was blood. The receptors come from a woman between 35 and 50 years old with Graves' ophthalmopathy.

CDR3 in amino acids: CASSSRYMNTEAFF. The CDR3 DNA reads as TGTGCCAGCAGCTCAAGGTATATGAACACTGAAGCTTTCTTT. The genes are TRBV3-1 and TRBJ1-1; no reliable D call. Between the trimmed V and J ends, which lost 5 bases and 0 bases, there was a span of 10 bases. Germline CDR1 and CDR2: LGHDT and YNNKEL (reference sequence). CDR3 length: 14 residues.

This clonotype was counted ten times or more. This sequence joins TRBV5-6 and TRBJ1-2; 7 bases are a match to TRBD1. CDR1 is SGHDT and CDR2 is YYEEEE in the germline V gene. This CDR3 region has 14 residues. Trimming cost V 4 bases and J 7 bases; bases outside gene matches: 10. The CDR3 sequence: CASSVLGGGPGYTF. In nucleotides, the CDR3 is TGTGCCAGCAGCGTGCTAGGAGGGGGCCCTGGCTACACCTTC.

In this sample, this clonotype turned up many times. The chain uses TRBV6-5 and TRBJ2-7; D assignment may be TRBD1 or TRBD2 (5 bases each). Germline V gene lookup returns CDR1 MNHEY and CDR2 SVGAGI. Trimming stripped 7 bases from V and 0 bases from J, with 13 bases between. This CDR3 spans 14 amino acids. CDR3 nucleotides: TGTGCCAGCACCCGGGACGGAGACTCCTACGAGCAGTACTTC. It is translated as CASTRDGDSYEQYF.

This clonotype showed up many times. The CDR3 region is CATSRERSLNTEAFF. CDR3 coding DNA: TGTGCCACCAGCAGAGAACGGAGCCTGAACACTGAAGCTTTCTTT. The V and J genes are TRBV15 and TRBJ1-1; D remains ambiguous. The ends were cut back, 0 bases at V and 0 bases at J, with 8 bases in the middle. Germline V gene sequence: CDR1 LNHNV, CDR2 YYDKDF (reference sequence). The CDR3 covers 15 residues.

The J gene is TRBJ2-5, the V gene TRBV30, with D unresolved. Per the germline V gene, CDR1 is GTSNPN and CDR2 is SVGIG (reference sequence). CDR3 length: 12 amino acids. V lost 0 bases and J lost 4, with 6 bases in between. The CDR3 reads CAWSVAAETQYF. The CDR3 bases are TGTGCCTGGAGTGTGGCAGCAGAGACCCAGTACTTC.

The sample holds many counts of this clonotype. A read error may produce the germline difference seen at one junction end. The chain carries TRBV7-3 and TRBJ1-1, with TRBD1 matching over 7 bases. Germline CDR1 is SGHTA and CDR2 is FQGTGA. This CDR3 region has 14 residues. CDR3 coding DNA: TGCGCCAGCAGCTCCCTTGACAGGGACACTGAAGCTTTCTTT. It is translated as CASSSLDRDTEAFF.

Details on this clonotype: A much more abundant neighbour one base away suggests this may be a read error. CDR3 protein: CASSEPGLAEETQYF. The DNA of the CDR3 is TGTGCCAGCAGCGAACCGGGACTAGCGGAAGAGACCCAGTACTTC. The chain employs TRBV7-9 and TRBJ2-5, with 11 bases lining up with TRBD2. This CDR3 contains 15 residues. Unmatched junction bases numbered 5, after V lost 5 bases and J lost 3 bases. Germline V gene data show CDR1 as SEHNR and CDR2 as FQNEAQ (reference sequence).

This clonotype was counted ten times or more. CDR3 bases: TGTGCCAGCAGTTTATCAGACAGGGGGGATGGCTACACCTTC. Translation gives CASSLSDRGDGYTF. The chain combines TRBV27 with TRBJ1-2; TRBD1 aligns across 9 bases. After removal of 0 bases from V and 6 bases from J, the junction contained 2 bases not matched to a gene. Germline V gene data show CDR1 as MNHEY and CDR2 as SMNVEV (reference sequence). This CDR3 contains 14 residues.

This clonotype was detected many times. The chain combines TRBV28 with TRBJ1-1; 8 bases are shared with TRBD1. V was clipped by 7 bases and J by 1 base; unmatched bases: 14. Germline V lookup: CDR1 MDHEN, CDR2 SYDVKM. The CDR3 has 17 residues. The chain's CDR3 is CASINPGAGGENTEAFF. The CDR3 bases are TGTGCCAGCATCAACCCGGGTGCAGGGGGCGAGAACACTGAAGCTTTCTTT.

The table lists this clonotype with many counts. CDR3 DNA: TGTGCCACCAGCAGAGAAGTTTTCCAGACCCAGTACTTC. Translation: CATSREVFQTQYF. The chain is built from TRBV15 and TRBJ2-5, with unresolved D. Between the trimmed V and J ends, which lost 0 bases and 6 bases, there was a span of 8 bases. The length of the CDR3 is 13 residues. CDR1 is LNHNV, CDR2 YYDKDF, per germline (reference sequence).

This clonotype came up many times. The V call is TRBV5-1, the J call TRBJ2-6, with 11 positions matching TRBD1. Germline V lookup: CDR1 SGHRS, CDR2 YFSETQ. V trimming: 3 bases; J trimming: 0 bases; junction bases outside the gene matches: 2. The CDR3 totals 17 residues. CDR3 residues: CASSSGTGGSGANVLTF. The CDR3 DNA sequence: TGCGCCAGCAGCTCCGGGACAGGGGGCTCTGGGGCCAACGTCCTGACTTTC.

This clonotype was observed many times. The genes are TRBV6-1 and TRBJ2-6; weak D call: TRBD2 (6 bases). Trimming cost V 4 bases and J 5 bases, with 15 bases left between them. This CDR3 spans 16 amino acids. Germline lookup yields CDR1 MNHNS and CDR2 SASEGT. CDR3 loop: CASSAGTAAWANVLTF. DNA for the CDR3: TGTGCCAGCAGTGCCGGGACTGCGGCCTGGGCCAACGTCCTGACTTTC.

The rearrangement links TRBV28 to TRBJ2-3; D might be TRBD2 (7 bases). Germline values: CDR1 MDHEN, CDR2 SYDVKM. The CDR3 has 15 residues. V lost 3 bases and J 4 bases, leaving 14 bases between the germline ends. The CDR3, as DNA: TGTGCCAGCAGTTTTCGAGGGGGGGGTTCAGATACGCAGTATTTT. It yields the protein CASSFRGGGSDTQYF. Filled out from reference TRBV28 and TRBJ2-3, the complete variable domain reads DVKVTQSSRYLVKRTGEKVFLECVQDMDHENMFWYRQDPGLGLRLIYFSYDVKMKEKGDIPEGYSVSREKKERFSLILESASTNQTSMYLCASSFRGGGSDTQYFGPGTRLTVL.

In its sample, this clonotype was seen a few times. One end of the junction is discordant with germline, which a read error may explain. J is TRBJ1-1 and V is TRBV6-2 or TRBV6-3, with TRBD1 as a possible D gene (6 bases). CDR3 length: 14 residues. CDR1 and CDR2 (germline): MNHEY, SVGEGT. The CDR3 DNA sequence: TGTGCCAGCAGTTACTCTGGGGGGCAGACTGGAGCTTTCTTT. Translating it yields CASSYSGGQTGAFF.

This clonotype was observed many times. This chain links TRBV30 with TRBJ2-7, with unresolved D. CDR1 and CDR2 (germline): GTSNPN, SVGIG (reference sequence). V lost 0 bases and J lost 6, with 9 bases in between. The CDR3 spans 12 residues. The CDR3 DNA is TGTGCCTGGAGTGTGTTAGCAAGCGAGCAGTACTTC. It is translated as CAWSVLASEQYF. The full variable domain, its missing parts supplied by reference TRBV30 and TRBJ2-7, is SQTIHQWPATLVQPVGSPLSLECTVEGTSNPNLYWYRQAAGRGLQLLFYSVGIGQISSEVPQNLSASRPQDRQFILSSKKLLLSDSGFYLCAWSVLASEQYFGPGTRLTVT.

This chain links TRBV7-9 with TRBJ1-1; D not certain. Germline V gene data show CDR1 as SEHNR and CDR2 as FQNEAQ (reference sequence). The germline V and J ends were trimmed by 0 bases and 1 base, with 9 bases remaining between them. The CDR3 is 15 amino acids. The CDR3 region has the DNA TGTGCCAGCAGCTTAGCGCGCGGCGGGAACACTGAAGCTTTCTTT. The encoded protein is CASSLARGGNTEAFF. The full variable domain, with the rest looked up from reference TRBV7-9 and TRBJ1-1, is DTGVSQNPRHKITKRGQNVTFRCDPISEHNRLYWYRQTLGQGPEFLTYFQNEAQLEKSRLLSDRFSAERPKGSFSTLEIQRTEQGDSAMYLCASSLARGGNTEAFFGQGTRLTVV.